This record concerns one T cell receptor (beta chain) sequence. CDR1 is ENHRY, CDR2 SYGVKD, per germline. CDR3 size: 14 residues. Trimming removed 2 bases at V and 3 bases at J, with 11 bases between. Cohorts were determined from participant-reported clinical history. Original data processing: Cell counts per sample came from amplifying reference gene primers. Some clones are missing from TCRdb's copy, which holds only in-frame ones; the method was immunoSEQ multiplex PCR. That table gives V, J and clone size, and the DNA gave D and trimming. The table records approximately 270,000 clones, approximately 84% of them present only once. This sample was taken from a study of blood T cell repertoires in COVID-19. Looking at the study overall: Both acute and convalescent COVID-19 samples were obtained from the United States, Italy and Spain.

This receptor was taken from a middle-aged man who had recovered from COVID-19. The genes are TRBV10-3 and TRBJ2-7, with D perhaps matching TRBD2 (6 bases). Sequencing was done on a sample of PBMCs or T cells enriched from blood (not recorded which). CDR3 DNA: TGTGCCATCAGTGAGGGGGGGTCTGACTACGAGCAGTACTTC. Translation: CAISEGGSDYEQYF.